Below, 29 T cell receptor beta chains from the same sample are listed, as sequenced in a study of CD4 T cells in relation to SARS-CoV-2 and coronaviruses. Their recognized antigens are unknown. Here immunoSEQ multiplex PCR was the method, and the copy in TCRdb shows in-frame clones only, minus some. Counted here are about 36,000 clones, approximately 80% occurring once; the ten biggest clones make up roughly 20%. Sample: memory CD4+ T cells from PBMCs, cultured in vitro. These TCRs come from an adult with COVID-19.

The chain links TRBV27 to TRBJ2-7; D gene unclear. Germline-derived CDR1 and CDR2 are MNHEY and SMNVEV (reference sequence). Deletions cut 1 base from V and 0 bases from J, with 16 bases between. The CDR3 covers 17 residues. The CDR3 DNA sequence: TGTGCCAGCAGTTTATTCGGTCCGACCATTAGCTCCTACGAGCAGTACTTC. Translating it yields CASSLFGPTISSYEQYF.

This clone was found a few times. The rearrangement joins TRBV7-2 to TRBJ2-2; 8 bases are shared with TRBD1. Germline-derived CDR1 and CDR2 are SGHTA and FQGNSA. V dropped 3 bases and J dropped 2; count of bases not matched to a gene: 8. The CDR3 length is 17 residues. In DNA, the CDR3 is TGTGCCAGCAGCTTCGCAGGGGGCCGACCTAACACCGGGGAGCTGTTTTTT. Translated: CASSFAGGRPNTGELFF. Variable domain in full (rest from reference TRBV7-2 and TRBJ2-2): GAGVSQSPSNKVTEKGKDVELRCDPISGHTALYWYRQSLGQGLEFLIYFQGNSAPDKSGLPSDRFSAERTGGSVSTLTIQRTQQEDSAVYLCASSFAGGRPNTGELFFGEGSRLTVL.

In DNA, the CDR3 is TGTGCCAGCAGCTTCGGCGGGCCGACGAACACTGAAGCTTTCTTT. It encodes CASSFGGPTNTEAFF. The V gene is TRBV5-6, the J gene TRBJ1-1; D unresolved. The CDR3 runs 15 residues. Per germline, CDR1 SGHDT and CDR2 YYEEEE. Between the trimmed V and J ends, which lost 2 bases and 1 base, there was a span of 12 bases.

The V and J genes are TRBV6-2 or TRBV6-3 and TRBJ2-5, with D uncertain. The germline V gene encodes CDR1 MNHEY and CDR2 SVGEGT. The CDR3 spans 16 residues. Trimming took 2 bases from V and 3 from J, leaving 16 bases between them. This CDR3 is CASSYVPLNTKETQYF. The CDR3 bases are TGTGCCAGCAGTTACGTGCCCCTTAACACTAAAGAGACCCAGTACTTC.

The J gene is TRBJ1-2, the V gene TRBV28; maybe TRBD1 (6 bases). This CDR3 comprises 16 residues. Trimming removed 8 bases at V and 1 base at J, with 20 bases between. Germline-derived CDR1 and CDR2 are MDHEN and SYDVKM. CDR3: CASVNLGGRVNYGYTF. The DNA of the CDR3 is TGTGCCAGCGTAAATCTCGGGGGGCGGGTTAACTATGGCTACACCTTC.

The genes are TRBV28 and TRBJ1-4; D is ambiguous. The CDR3 length is 15 residues. Looked up from germline, CDR1 is MDHEN and CDR2 is SYDVKM. Trimming took 5 bases from V and 7 from J, leaving 17 bases between them. As DNA, the CDR3 is TGTGCCAGCAGTCCTAACGGGCCGCGGACTGAAAAACTGTTTTTT. Residues: CASSPNGPRTEKLFF.

This chain connects TRBV6-5 to TRBJ1-1; D may be TRBD1 (5 bases). Per germline, CDR1 MNHEY and CDR2 SVGAGI. This CDR3 has 14 amino acids. V was cut by 2 bases and J by 1 base, with 8 bases left in between. DNA for the CDR3: TGTGCCAGCAGTTACGTCGGGGGGAACACTGAAGCTTTCTTT. It encodes CASSYVGGNTEAFF.

The V and J genes are TRBV4-3 and TRBJ2-3; D is unresolved. From germline, CDR1 is LGHNA and CDR2 YSLEER. The V gene lost 0 bases and the J gene lost 6 bases, with 13 bases spanning the gap. This CDR3 contains 15 residues. CDR3 sequence (DNA): TGCGCCAGCAGCCAAGATTCGAGCGACGCGGATACGCAGTATTTT. Encoded protein: CASSQDSSDADTQYF.

In its sample, this clone ranks as large. The CDR3 DNA is TGTGCCAGCAGCCAAGGGATCAATCAGCCCCAGCATTTT. This gives the protein CASSQGINQPQHF. This chain links TRBV14 with TRBJ1-5; D call uncertain. Trimming took off 1 base at V and 3 bases at J, with 4 bases between the two ends. There are 13 residues in the CDR3. CDR1 and CDR2 (germline): SGHDN, FVKESK. Looking up the rest from reference TRBV14 and TRBJ1-5 gives the full variable domain: EAGVTQFPSHSVIEKGQTVTLRCDPISGHDNLYWYRRVMGKEIKFLLHFVKESKQDESGMPNNRFLAERTGGTYSTLKVQPAELEDSGVYFCASSQGINQPQHFGDGTRLSIL.

The chain employs TRBV6-5 and TRBJ1-1, with D unresolved. Germline V gene lookup returns CDR1 MNHEY and CDR2 SVGAGI. The CDR3 loop spans 13 amino acids. The ends were cut back, 7 bases at V and 7 bases at J, with 16 bases in the middle. Here the CDR3 reads CASTRGPPNEAFF. DNA of the CDR3: TGTGCCAGCACGCGCGGACCCCCTAATGAAGCTTTCTTT.

This rearrangement joins TRBV19 to TRBJ1-5, with a weak D call TRBD1 (5 bases). There are 14 residues in the CDR3. The germline CDR1 and CDR2 sequences are LNHDA and SQIVND (reference sequence). V was pared by 7 bases and J by 4 bases, with 14 bases between. This CDR3 is CASKVGERNQPQHF. DNA for the CDR3: TGTGCCAGTAAAGTGGGGGAAAGAAATCAGCCCCAGCATTTT.

This chain joins TRBV3-1 (or the pseudogene TRBV3-2) and TRBJ2-3, with D tentatively TRBD2 (6 bases). V lost 4 bases and J lost 1, with 9 bases in between. The CDR3 is 14 residues long. Germline V gene sequence: CDR1 LGHDT, CDR2 YNNKEL (reference sequence). The CDR3 bases are TGTGCCAGCAGCCCTCCTAGCGGCACAGATACGCAGTATTTT. Its translation: CASSPPSGTDTQYF.

This chain connects TRBV29-1 to TRBJ2-1, with 7 positions matching TRBD1. With V trimmed by 7 bases and J by 6 bases, 12 bases remained unmatched. The CDR3 consists of 14 residues. Per the germline V gene, CDR1 is SQVTM and CDR2 is ANQGSEA. The CDR3 reads CSDQRQGRGNEQFF. The CDR3 DNA reads as TGCAGCGACCAAAGACAGGGTCGGGGCAATGAGCAGTTCTTC.

This clone was seen only a few times. The gene calls are TRBV28 and TRBJ2-7, with no clear D. CDR1 and CDR2 from the germline V gene are MDHEN and SYDVKM. This CDR3 comprises 11 residues. V lost 4 bases and J 7 bases, leaving 8 bases between the germline ends. CDR3 protein: CASSSPREQYF. The DNA of the CDR3 is TGTGCCAGCAGTTCCCCGAGAGAGCAGTACTTC.

The CDR3 reads CASKSDMGGYTF. In DNA form, the CDR3 reads TGTGCCAGCAAATCCGATATGGGTGGCTACACCTTC. V and J are TRBV12-3 or TRBV12-4 and TRBJ1-2; D is uncertain. The CDR3 length is 12 residues. V shed 7 bases and J shed 7 bases, with 13 bases lying between them.

This clone was found a few times. V is TRBV6-5 and J is TRBJ1-1; D is unclear. The CDR3 covers 13 residues. Germline V gene data show CDR1 as MNHEY and CDR2 as SVGAGI. Trimming pared 5 bases from V and 0 bases from J, leaving 7 bases between. The chain's CDR3 is CASSRDVNTEAFF. The CDR3 nucleotides read TGTGCCAGCAGTAGGGATGTGAACACTGAAGCTTTCTTT.

This clone was observed a few times. The chain's CDR3 is CASSHLINEQFF. DNA of the CDR3: TGTGCCAGCAGTCACCTTATCAATGAGCAGTTCTTC. The V call is TRBV28, the J call TRBJ2-1; D unresolved. Trimming took 5 bases from V and 6 from J, leaving 8 bases between them. Germline lookup yields CDR1 MDHEN and CDR2 SYDVKM. The CDR3 is 12 amino acids. The variable domain in full, completed from reference TRBV28 and TRBJ2-1, reads DVKVTQSSRYLVKRTGEKVFLECVQDMDHENMFWYRQDPGLGLRLIYFSYDVKMKEKGDIPEGYSVSREKKERFSLILESASTNQTSMYLCASSHLINEQFFGPGTRLTVL.

In this sample, this clone turned up once. The chain joins TRBV19 to TRBJ2-1; 9 nucleotides align to TRBD1. CDR1 and CDR2 (germline): LNHDA, SQIVND (reference sequence). The CDR3 is 15 residues long. V was clipped by 4 bases and J by 2 bases; unmatched bases: 3. This chain's CDR3 is CASSTRQGAYNEQFF. CDR3 bases: TGTGCCAGTAGTACCAGACAGGGGGCCTACAATGAGCAGTTCTTC. The whole variable domain, remainder taken from reference TRBV19 and TRBJ2-1, is DGGITQSPKYLFRKEGQNVTLSCEQNLNHDAMYWYRQDPGQGLRLIYYSQIVNDFQKGDIAEGYSVSREKKESFPLTVTSAQKNPTAFYLCASSTRQGAYNEQFFGPGTRLTVL.

This rearrangement joins TRBV7-3 to TRBJ2-2; 10 bases line up with TRBD1. V lost 0 bases, J lost 6 bases, and 4 bases stayed unmatched. CDR3 length: 16 residues. CDR1 and CDR2 from the germline V gene are SGHTA and FQGTGA. Written as DNA, the CDR3 is TGTGCCAGCAGCTTAACTGGGACAGGGGTCGCCGGGGAGCTGTTTTTT. As protein: CASSLTGTGVAGELFF.

The rearrangement links TRBV6-5 to TRBJ2-7; D unresolved. V was pared by 7 bases and J by 8 bases, with 15 bases between. This CDR3 spans 12 amino acids. In germline, CDR1 is MNHEY, CDR2 SVGAGI. As DNA, the CDR3 is TGTGCCAGCACCTCTGGGATCGGGCAGCAGTACTTC. As protein: CASTSGIGQQYF.

This clone was seen a few times. This chain connects TRBV6-5 to TRBJ2-2; possible D gene TRBD1, 5 bases. With 5 bases removed from V and 5 bases from J, the gap between germline ends came to 9 bases. From germline, CDR1 is MNHEY and CDR2 SVGAGI. This CDR3 comprises 13 residues. The CDR3 DNA is TGTGCCAGCAGTAGAAGGGGTACCGGGGAGCTGTTTTTT. It translates to CASSRRGTGELFF.

The chain carries TRBV27 and TRBJ1-5; unclear D gene. The CDR3 sequence is 16 residues long. Per the germline V gene, CDR1 is MNHEY and CDR2 is SMNVEV (reference sequence). Trimming took 2 bases from V and 0 from J, leaving 11 bases between them. The CDR3 sequence is CASSLTPYSSNQPQHF. The CDR3, as DNA: TGTGCCAGCAGTTTAACACCCTATTCTAGCAATCAGCCCCAGCATTTT.

The J gene is TRBJ2-1, the V gene TRBV28; 8 bases map to TRBD2. V lost 3 bases, J lost 7 bases, and 17 bases stayed unmatched. CDR1 and CDR2 from the germline V gene are MDHEN and SYDVKM. The CDR3 is 18 residues long. This CDR3 is CASSFWRKRTSSRNEQFF. The CDR3 DNA reads as TGTGCCAGCAGTTTCTGGCGGAAAAGGACTAGCAGTAGGAATGAGCAGTTCTTC.

The chain joins TRBV6-2 or TRBV6-3 to TRBJ2-5, with D possibly TRBD2 on 6 matching bases. Trimming removed 6 bases at V and 4 bases at J, with 15 bases between. CDR1 MNHEY and CDR2 SVGEGT come from the germline V gene. The CDR3 runs to 14 residues. This chain's CDR3 is CASSHRGWGETQYF. In DNA form, the CDR3 reads TGTGCCAGCAGCCACCGGGGGTGGGGAGAGACCCAGTACTTC.

The gene calls are TRBV10-1 and TRBJ2-1; tentatively, D is TRBD2 (6 bases). V lost 2 bases and J lost 0, with 11 bases in between. CDR3 length equals 16 residues. Germline V gives CDR1 WNHNN, CDR2 SYGVQD (reference sequence). CDR3 loop: CASSEQAGSSYNEQFF. Written as DNA, the CDR3 is TGCGCCAGCAGTGAGCAAGCGGGTAGCTCCTACAATGAGCAGTTCTTC.

In this sample, this clone turned up a few times. The CDR3 region is CASTKGTGGFTGELFF. CDR3 bases: TGTGCCAGTACCAAGGGGACAGGTGGATTTACGGGGGAGCTGTTTTTT. This chain connects TRBV19 to TRBJ2-2; 8 positions match TRBD1. Unmatched junction bases numbered 15, after V lost 7 bases and J lost 8 bases. Germline assignment: CDR1 LNHDA and CDR2 SQIVND (reference sequence). CDR3 length: 16 amino acids.

This clone was observed a few times. This chain uses TRBV5-4 with TRBJ2-1; TRBD2 matches at 8 bases. The CDR3 has 16 amino acids. Losses at the gene ends were 3 bases for V and 0 bases for J; bases not matched to a gene: 5. In germline, CDR1 is SGHNT, CDR2 YYREEE (reference sequence). CDR3 in amino acids: CASSSTSASSYNEQFF. In DNA, the CDR3 is TGTGCCAGCAGCTCGACTAGCGCCAGCTCCTACAATGAGCAGTTCTTC.

The gene calls are TRBV2 and TRBJ2-2, with 11 bases lining up with TRBD2. The CDR3 spans 17 residues. V dropped 5 bases and J dropped 5; count of bases not matched to a gene: 10. Germline V gives CDR1 SNHLY, CDR2 FYNNEI. The CDR3 here is CASSTSGRSGWTGELFF. The CDR3 nucleotides read TGTGCCAGCAGTACTAGCGGGAGATCGGGGTGGACCGGGGAGCTGTTTTTT.

The chain carries TRBV18 and TRBJ2-2, with D possibly TRBD1 on 5 matching bases. CDR3 length: 14 amino acids. Germline CDR1 is KGHSH and CDR2 is LQKENI. The germline V and J ends were trimmed by 3 bases and 1 base, with 6 bases remaining between them. The DNA for the CDR3 is TGTGCCAGCTCACCTGACAGGAACACCGGGGAGCTGTTTTTT. As protein: CASSPDRNTGELFF.